This TCR beta chain was sequenced during a study of monozygotic twins with inflammatory bowel disease. TCRdb reworked the 5' RACE reads into one entry per CDR3 protein, no DNA. This listing includes some 170,000 distinct CDR3 sequences. The germline gives CDR1 SNHLY, CDR2 FYNNEI. CDR3 length: 13 amino acids. This chain connects TRBV2 to TRBJ2-2; no DNA is available, so the TRBD2 call from TCRdb remains unchecked. What was sequenced was blood. The sequence was obtained from a human donor with ulcerative colitis or Crohn's disease, or a healthy co-twin of an affected twin (not recorded which). The chain's CDR3 is CASRRTSSGELFF.